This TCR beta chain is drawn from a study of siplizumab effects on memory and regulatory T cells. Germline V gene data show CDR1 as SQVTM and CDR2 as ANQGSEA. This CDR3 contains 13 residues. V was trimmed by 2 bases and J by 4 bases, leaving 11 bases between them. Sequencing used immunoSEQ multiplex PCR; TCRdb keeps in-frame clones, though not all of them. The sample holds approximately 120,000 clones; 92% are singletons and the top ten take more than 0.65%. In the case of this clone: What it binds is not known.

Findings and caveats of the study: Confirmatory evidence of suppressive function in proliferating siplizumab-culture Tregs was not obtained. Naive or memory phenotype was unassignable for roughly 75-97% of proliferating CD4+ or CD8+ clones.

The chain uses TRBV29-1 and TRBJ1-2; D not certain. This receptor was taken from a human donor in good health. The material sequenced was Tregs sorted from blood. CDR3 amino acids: CSVEKAPIYGYTF. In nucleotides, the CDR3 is TGCAGCGTTGAAAAGGCCCCGATCTATGGCTACACCTTC.